This T cell receptor (beta chain) was observed in a study of blood T cell repertoires in COVID-19. Generated by immunoSEQ multiplex PCR, the TCRdb table keeps only in-frame clones and is missing some. The table lists over 45,000 clones, around four fifths of them singletons. The CDR3 length is 13 residues. Germline V gene sequence: CDR1 KGHDR, CDR2 SFDVKD. Between the trimmed V and J ends, which lost 4 bases and 6 bases, there was a span of 11 bases. Material: peripheral blood. The sequence was obtained from a man aged 65 to 79 with acute or convalescent COVID-19. The chain joins TRBV24-1 to TRBJ1-1; D may be TRBD1 (6 bases). The CDR3 DNA follows: TGTGCCACCAGTGACAGGAACAGGGCTGAAGCTTTCTTT. It specifies CATSDRNRAEAFF.